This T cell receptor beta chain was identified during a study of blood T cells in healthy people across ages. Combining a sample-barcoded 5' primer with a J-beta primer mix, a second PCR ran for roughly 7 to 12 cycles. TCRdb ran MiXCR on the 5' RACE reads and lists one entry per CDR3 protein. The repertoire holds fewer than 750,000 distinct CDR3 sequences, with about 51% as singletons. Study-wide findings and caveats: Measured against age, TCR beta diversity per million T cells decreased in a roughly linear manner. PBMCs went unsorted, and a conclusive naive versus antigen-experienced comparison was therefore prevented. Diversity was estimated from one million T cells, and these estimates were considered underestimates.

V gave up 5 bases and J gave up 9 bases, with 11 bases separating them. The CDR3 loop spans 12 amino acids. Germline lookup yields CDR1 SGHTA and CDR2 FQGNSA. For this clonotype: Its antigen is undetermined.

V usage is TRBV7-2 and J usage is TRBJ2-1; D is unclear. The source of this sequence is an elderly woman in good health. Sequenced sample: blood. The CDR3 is CASSRLNTEQFF. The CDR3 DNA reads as TGTGCCAGCAGCAGGCTCAACACTGAGCAGTTCTTC.